The 24 T cell receptor beta chains in this list originate from one sample, sequenced in a study of glioma-infiltrating T cells. The iRepertoire nested amplicon-rescue multiplex PCR amplified TCR alpha and beta CDR3s from RNA. TCRdb ran MiXCR on the multiplex PCR reads and lists one entry per CDR3 protein. The sample shows about 10,000 distinct CDR3 sequences, roughly 61% of them seen only once. The sequencing input was glioma tissue, nonneoplastic brain tissue, or PBMCs (not recorded which). The source is a human donor with low-grade glioma or glioblastoma, undergoing nonglioma brain surgery, or in good health (not recorded which).

The gene calls are TRBV20-1 and TRBJ1-3; maybe TRBD1 (5 bases). CDR1 and CDR2 (germline): DFQATT, SNEGSKA (reference sequence). Trimming cost V 4 bases and J 0 bases, with 13 bases left between them. This CDR3 region has 15 residues. CDR3 protein: CSATKAGISGNTIYF. CDR3 coding DNA: TGCAGTGCTACTAAAGCAGGGATCTCTGGAAACACCATATATTTT.

CDR3 DNA: TGCATCGCCGATTCCGGGGAGAACACTGAAGCTTTCTTT. It yields the protein CIADSGENTEAFF. V is TRBV29-1 and J is TRBJ1-1; no definite D call. From germline, CDR1 is SQVTM and CDR2 ANQGSEA. The CDR3 loop spans 13 amino acids. The complete variable domain, with remaining parts taken from reference TRBV29-1 and TRBJ1-1, reads SAVISQKPSRDICQRGTSLTIQCQVDSQVTMMFWYRQQPGQSLTLIATANQGSEATYESGFVIDKFPISRPNLTFSTLTVSNMSPEDSSIYLCIADSGENTEAFFGQGTRLTVV.

In this sample, this clonotype is medium-sized. This sequence joins TRBV4-3 and TRBJ1-5; D unresolved. CDR1 and CDR2 from the germline V gene are LGHNA and YSLEER. The CDR3 spans 15 residues. V dropped 1 base and J dropped 6 bases, with 13 bases sitting between them. The CDR3: CASSQVWAGTQPQHF. CDR3 coding DNA: TGCGCCAGCAGCCAAGTATGGGCGGGTACTCAGCCCCAGCATTTT.

The CDR3 sequence: CASSQDSPGSVSTIYF. DNA of the CDR3: TGCGCCAGCAGCCAAGACTCTCCGGGCTCTGTAAGCACCATATATTTT. This chain joins TRBV4-1 and TRBJ1-3; no reliable D call. Germline V CDR1 and CDR2: MGHRA, YSYEKL. CDR3 length: 16 amino acids. The V and J ends lost 0 bases and 9 bases respectively, with 18 bases between them.

The genes are TRBV6-4 and TRBJ1-5; 10 bases map to TRBD1. CDR1 and CDR2 (germline): MRHNA, SNTAGT. V gave up 8 bases and J gave up 6 bases; unmatched junction bases: 10. This CDR3 region has 15 residues. Written as DNA, the CDR3 is TGTGCCAGCGGATTAACGGGACAGGGGAGTCAGCCCCAGCATTTT. This encodes CASGLTGQGSQPQHF.

A remark on this clonotype: A read error may account for a junction end that differs from germline. The chain recombines TRBV24-1 with TRBJ2-3; 10 bases align to TRBD2. The CDR3 contains 16 residues. CDR1 KGHDR and CDR2 SFDVKD come from the germline V gene. CDR3 DNA sequence: TGTGCCACCATTGATGGACTAGCGGCTTACACAGATATGCAGTATTTT. Its protein is CATIDGLAAYTDMQYF.

J is TRBJ2-1 and V is TRBV18; D perhaps matches TRBD2 (7 bases). Germline V gene lookup returns CDR1 KGHSH and CDR2 LQKENI. This CDR3 region has 14 residues. V lost 7 bases and J lost 4, with 14 bases in between. The CDR3 sequence: CASYGGPGYNEQFF. CDR3 DNA sequence: TGTGCCAGCTACGGGGGGCCCGGGTACAATGAGCAGTTCTTC.

The CDR3: CASNKPTGTYNEQFF. For the CDR3, the DNA is TGTGCCAGCAACAAACCGACAGGAACATACAATGAGCAGTTCTTC. The chain carries TRBV4-2 and TRBJ2-1; D is perhaps TRBD1 (6 bases). The V gene's germline CDR1 is LGHNA and CDR2 YNFKEQ. V was trimmed by 7 bases and J by 4 bases, leaving 17 bases between them. This CDR3 is 15 amino acids long.

Many counts were recorded for this clonotype. At one of its ends the junction is not consistent with the germline gene, which may arise from a read error. The rearrangement joins TRBV6-4 to TRBJ2-1; perhaps TRBD2 as D (5 bases). CDR1 and CDR2 from the germline V gene are MRHNA and SNTAGT. The CDR3 sequence is 15 residues long. The CDR3 sequence: CASSLAHEGYNKQFF. CDR3 nucleotides: TGTGCCAGCAGTTTAGCTCACGAGGGCTACAATAAGCAGTTCTTC.

This chain joins TRBV12-3 or TRBV12-4 and TRBJ2-2, with TRBD1 identical over 7 bases. The length of the CDR3 is 13 residues. The V gene end was trimmed by 9 bases and the J gene end by 9 bases; junction bases not matched to a gene: 10. CDR3 bases: TGTGCCAGTACAGAGGGGGCAACCAGGGAGCTGTTTTTT. Its translation is CASTEGATRELFF.

This clonotype occurred many times. The CDR3 spells CASSQNYGYTF. Here the CDR3 DNA reads TGTGCCAGCAGCCAAAACTATGGCTACACCTTC. The chain carries TRBV9 and TRBJ1-2; D ambiguous. In germline, CDR1 is SGDLS, CDR2 YYNGEE. The CDR3 length is 11 residues. Trimming left V 4 bases short and J 2 bases short, with 3 bases between.

The J gene is TRBJ2-5, the V gene TRBV20-1; D remains ambiguous. This CDR3 spans 13 amino acids. V dropped 6 bases and J dropped 3 bases, with 14 bases sitting between them. Germline V CDR1 and CDR2: DFQATT, SNEGSKA (reference sequence). The CDR3 DNA reads TGCAGTGCGACGAAGACCGACAAAGAGACCCAGTACTTC. Protein: CSATKTDKETQYF.

The chain joins TRBV29-1 to TRBJ2-5; D remains ambiguous. CDR1 is SQVTM, CDR2 ANQGSEA, per germline. This CDR3 has 12 residues. CDR3 sequence reads: CIVGRLQETQYF. The DNA of the CDR3 is TGCATCGTCGGCAGACTCCAAGAGACCCAGTACTTC.

Concerning this clonotype itself: The CDR3 end shows no conserved phenylalanine or tryptophan, and so a read error is likely. The V call is TRBV28, the J call TRBJ2-5; either TRBD1 or TRBD2 may fit D (6 bases each). CDR1 is MDHEN, CDR2 SYDVKM, per germline. This CDR3 has 16 amino acids. The V gene lost 7 bases and the J gene lost 2 bases, with 20 bases spanning the gap. The CDR3 nucleotides are TGTGCCAGCACTTATGCCGACTGGAGGGGGCAAGAGACCCAGTACTTA. Translating gives CASTYADWRGQETQYL.

This clonotype was seen ten or more times. The chain employs TRBV5-1 and TRBJ2-1; no firm D call. CDR1 SGHRS and CDR2 YFSETQ come from the germline V gene. The length of the CDR3 is 16 residues. V was pared by 0 bases and J by 2 bases, with 12 bases between. Written as DNA, the CDR3 is TGCGCCAGCAGCTTGGTTAGGCAGGCCCCCTACAATGAGCAGTTCTTC. It codes for CASSLVRQAPYNEQFF.

The chain has TRBV12-3 or TRBV12-4 and TRBJ2-3; TRBD1 matches 8 bases. The CDR3 is 14 residues long. The CDR3 nucleotides read TGTGCTATCACCATACAGGGGGGCACAGATACGCAGTATTTT. Translating it yields CAITIQGGTDTQYF.

This chain connects TRBV29-1 to TRBJ2-1; possibly TRBD1 for D (5 bases). This CDR3 region has 12 residues. Germline V lookup: CDR1 SQVTM, CDR2 ANQGSEA. V was trimmed by 6 bases and J by 8 bases, leaving 14 bases between them. The CDR3 DNA reads as TGCAGCGTGTGGACAAGCTTCGATGAGCAGTTCTTC. This gives the protein CSVWTSFDEQFF.

At least ten counts were recorded for this clonotype. The chain employs TRBV29-1 and TRBJ1-1; D may be TRBD1 (5 bases). The CDR3 is made up of 15 amino acids. The ends were cut back, 5 bases at V and 0 bases at J, with 16 bases in the middle. Germline V gene data show CDR1 as SQVTM and CDR2 as ANQGSEA. Here the CDR3 reads CSVHGGGTMNTEAFF. The CDR3 DNA sequence: TGCAGCGTTCATGGGGGAGGGACCATGAACACTGAAGCTTTCTTT.

Worth noting for this clonotype: A junction end diverges from the germline sequence, so it may reflect a read error. This chain connects TRBV4-1 to TRBJ1-2, with a tentative D call TRBD1 (5 bases). The CDR3 runs to 14 residues. CDR1 is MGHRA and CDR2 is YSYEKL in the germline V gene. The CDR3 is CASSDGGRKYGYTF. The CDR3 region has the DNA TGCGCCAGCAGCGATGGGGGAAGGAAATATGGCTACACATTC.

The J gene is TRBJ1-1, the V gene TRBV10-2; the match to TRBD1 covers 7 bases. In germline, CDR1 is WSHSY, CDR2 SAAADI. The CDR3 is made up of 13 amino acids. The ends lost 11 bases at V and 5 bases at J; junction bases unmatched: 11. CDR3 in amino acids: CAGGDSPKTEAFF. The CDR3 DNA follows: TGCGCCGGTGGGGACAGCCCGAAAACTGAAGCTTTCTTT.

Details on this clonotype: Germline and junction disagree at one end, which may indicate a read error. This sequence joins TRBV7-2 and TRBJ2-7; a weak D match, TRBD2 (5 bases). Germline CDR1 SGHTA, CDR2 FQGNSA. CDR3 length: 15 amino acids. CDR3: CAISFLSGLGDEQYF. CDR3 bases: TGTGCCATCAGCTTCTTATCGGGATTGGGCGACGAGCAGTACTTC.

In regard to this clonotype: A much larger clone lies a single base off, so this may be a read error. This sequence joins TRBV29-1 and TRBJ2-6; D remains unclear. The CDR3 length is 13 residues. Trimming stripped 4 bases from V and 3 bases from J, with 7 bases between. Germline CDR1 SQVTM, CDR2 ANQGSEA. The CDR3 nucleotides are TGCAGCGTTGCGTCCTATGGGGCCAACGTCCTGACTTTC. Its translation: CSVASYGANVLTF.

Ten or more counts support this clonotype. This rearrangement joins TRBV29-1 to TRBJ1-1, with TRBD1 matching over 9 bases. The CDR3 runs to 14 residues. Per germline, CDR1 SQVTM and CDR2 ANQGSEA. V lost 6 bases, J lost 1 base, and 6 bases stayed unmatched. CDR3 DNA: TGCAGCGTGACGAGGGACAGGGCGAACACTGAAGCTTTCTTT. Amino acid sequence: CSVTRDRANTEAFF.

This clonotype is labeled as medium-sized. The genes are TRBV3-1 and TRBJ1-4; D is undetermined. Germline CDR1 LGHDT, CDR2 YNNKEL (reference sequence). This CDR3 contains 14 residues. Trimming took off 2 bases at V and 6 bases at J, with 10 bases between the two ends. The CDR3 loop reads CASSQQSRDEKLFF. In DNA form, the CDR3 reads TGTGCCAGCAGCCAACAGTCCCGGGATGAAAAACTGTTTTTT.